This TCR beta chain was found in a study of T cell responses to AZD1222 COVID-19 vaccine (dated by TCRdb to the early 2020s). Regarding the complete study: AZD1222 recipients given second doses at about 4 weeks or at about 12 weeks were pooled, since spike-specific TCR depth and breadth were not found to differ between the two schedules. TCR sequencing was performed for 230 to 250 trial participants, of whom 200 to 210 were given two doses of AZD1222 and approximately 26 were given two doses of MenACWY control vaccine. Trial participants were enrolled by age into 18-55, 56-69 and 70-plus year subgroups, with roughly 160, 29 and 62 TCR-sequenced participants respectively. Study-wide conclusions, independent of this receptor: Reportedly, almost half of the unique spike-specific TCRs recognized epitopes lying outside the regions that are mutated in the B.1.351 and B.1.1.7 variants. The 56-69-year group was small, and its depth increase did not reach significance, likely because of low power. CD4 TCRs associated with the vaccine covered the entire spike protein, and the dominant responses were in regions 160-218 and 743-854. After two AZD1222 doses, spike-specific TCR breadth and depth were significantly higher than at day 0 and than in MenACWY recipients. Most participants were white British and females outnumbered males, and the authors suggested that clonal diversity may have been underestimated. Conclusions about previously exposed vaccinees were limited because only 6 or 7 AZD1222 recipients were SARS-CoV-2 seropositive at baseline. No day 14 peak-response samples were available, so repertoires were characterized only after the peak T cell response.

Sequences SEHNR (CDR1) and FQNEAQ (CDR2) are obtained from the germline V gene (reference sequence). The CDR3, from cysteine to phenylalanine, totals 16 residues. This entry keeps only the CDR3 DNA: 48 bases, framed from base 1. Relative to germline, V is missing 6 bases and J is missing 2 bases, with 10 bases of the junction outside any gene match. The CDR3 regions of human TCRbeta chains were subjected to immunosequencing. Per the authors' processing: Repertoire TCRs were checked for matches against a reference library of SARS-CoV-2-specific TCRs that had been generated using the MIRA antigen-specificity platform. Breadth was defined as the fraction of unique TCRs that were SARS-CoV-2-associated, and depth was defined as the fraction of total T cells that were SARS-CoV-2-associated. Using the MIRA data, each spike-specific TCR was mapped to the spike region that the TCR reacts to and placed in a CD4 or CD8 class. Log10-transformed breadth and depth values were compared by one-way ANOVA with Sidak's multiple comparisons tests. Imported from immuneACCESS, the table was reduced by TCRdb to in-frame sequences with V and J called. These copies leave out some clones; in studies compared against another copy, an unresolved V gene accounts for under half, and the cause of the remainder is not known. From that table come the V and J calls and clone size; the DNA was used to work out D and trimming. Present in this sample are fewer than 150,000 clones, 80% to 95% of which were seen just once. Under 4% of the sample belongs to the ten largest clones.

The time point label, read with the paper, signifies: baseline before first vaccination. The vaccinee samples were drawn from two UK trials, COV001 and COV002, one of which was a single-blind randomized controlled phase 2/3 trial testing AZD1222 (ChAdOx1 nCoV-19) in healthy adults. Trial participant PBMC samples were collected at day 0 and day 28 after the second dose for TCRbeta chain sequencing. With respect to this clone: What antigen it recognizes has not been identified. No per-base quality is available; no much larger clone lies one base away.

Sequences were derived from peripheral blood, sampled on day 0 of AZD1222 vaccination. The origin of this receptor is an adult in good health. The rearranged chain carries TRBV7-9 and TRBJ1-5; the central 7 bases match TRBD1. The encoded CDR3 is CASSPNRGGGNQPQHF. The DNA reads as follows: TGTGCCAGCAGTCCGAACAGGGGCGGGGGCAATCAGCCCCAGCATTTT.